This T cell receptor beta chain was documented in a study of Graves' ophthalmopathy and Graves' hyperthyroidism. The TCR beta CDR3 regions underwent amplification from RNA transcripts. An opening RT-PCR round employed HTBI primers and preceded a second-round multiplex PCR. TCRdb re-called the multiplex PCR reads through MiXCR, storing one row per CDR3 protein. The table records about 400,000 distinct CDR3 sequences, 20% to 25% of them present only once. This clonotype was observed at least ten times. After removal of 6 bases from V and 2 bases from J, the junction contained 7 bases not matched to a gene. The CDR3 covers 14 residues.

The sequence was obtained from a young woman with stable Graves' hyperthyroidism. This chain joins TRBV12-3 or TRBV12-4 and TRBJ2-7; TRBD1 matches at 7 bases. The sequenced sample was peripheral blood. The CDR3 loop is CASRTTGITYEQYF. The CDR3 nucleotides are TGTGCCAGCAGAACGACAGGGATAACCTACGAGCAGTACTTC.